The 13 T cell receptor beta chains reported below all come from one sample, sequenced in a study of blood T cells in healthy people across ages. Alongside a J-beta primer mix, a sample-barcoded 5' primer served in a second PCR lasting roughly 7 to 12 cycles. Using its own MiXCR run on the 5' RACE reads, TCRdb lists one record per CDR3 protein. The profile shows a few hundred thousand distinct CDR3 sequences, approximately 26% of them singletons. These same records also appear under a second study, on T cells of mothers and their children.

The sequenced sample consisted of blood. The source of these receptors is a boy aged 2-15 years in good health.

In this sample, this clonotype turned up a few times. The rearrangement joins TRBV12-3 or TRBV12-4 to TRBJ2-7, with 7 bases fitting TRBD2. The CDR3 covers 15 residues. With V trimmed by 1 base and J by 4 bases, 7 bases remained unmatched. The CDR3 DNA sequence: TGTGCCAGCAGTTTAGTGGGAGGGCCATGGTACGAGCAGTACTTC. Its translation: CASSLVGGPWYEQYF.

V and J are TRBV6-1 and TRBJ1-4; D may be TRBD1 (5 bases). V lost 5 bases and J 8 bases, leaving 21 bases between the germline ends. From germline, CDR1 is MNHNS and CDR2 SASEGT. The CDR3 loop spans 16 amino acids. The CDR3 DNA sequence: TGTGCCAGCAGTCGTACCGGGACGCCATATGGGGAAAAACTGTTTTTT. It encodes CASSRTGTPYGEKLFF.

V usage is TRBV20-1 and J usage is TRBJ2-7; 12 nucleotides match TRBD2. CDR3 size: 14 residues. The germline V gene has CDR1 DFQATT and CDR2 SNEGSKA (reference sequence). The CDR3 spells CRLLAGGPSYEQYF. Here the CDR3 DNA reads TGCAGACTACTAGCGGGGGGCCCATCTTACGAGCAGTACTTC.

The rearrangement links TRBV7-9 to TRBJ1-2; possible D gene TRBD1, 6 bases. CDR3 size: 12 residues. CDR1 SEHNR and CDR2 FQNEAQ come from the germline V gene (reference sequence). The V end was cut by 5 bases, the J end by 5 bases, with 9 bases between. In DNA form, the CDR3 reads TGTGCCAGCAGCATCGGACAGTATGGCTACACCTTC. Protein: CASSIGQYGYTF.

This chain connects TRBV20-1 to TRBJ2-5; D possibly corresponds to TRBD2 (5 bases). Germline V lookup: CDR1 DFQATT, CDR2 SNEGSKA (reference sequence). There are 13 residues in the CDR3. The germline V and J ends were trimmed by 3 bases and 4 bases, with 12 bases remaining between them. DNA of the CDR3: TGCAGTGCTAGGGTCTTGGCGGGAGAGACCCAGTACTTC. Its protein product is CSARVLAGETQYF.

V gene TRBV4-2 combines with J gene TRBJ2-5; 10 bases are a match to TRBD2. The CDR3 contains 16 residues. Germline V CDR1 and CDR2: LGHNA, YNFKEQ. V dropped 0 bases and J dropped 5; count of bases not matched to a gene: 6. The CDR3 loop is CASSQERLAGVETQYF. The CDR3 nucleotides read TGTGCCAGCAGCCAAGAGCGTCTAGCGGGGGTCGAGACCCAGTACTTC.

This clonotype showed up just a few times. This chain joins TRBV14 and TRBJ2-1; D tentatively fits TRBD1 or TRBD2 (5 bases each). The CDR3 loop spans 16 amino acids. Germline V gene lookup returns CDR1 SGHDN and CDR2 FVKESK. V shed 4 bases and J shed 0 bases, with 13 bases lying between them. The CDR3 DNA follows: TGTGCCAGCAGCCGGGGACGCAGGAGCTCCTACAATGAGCAGTTCTTC. Translating it yields CASSRGRRSSYNEQFF. Together with reference TRBV14 and TRBJ2-1, the CDR3 gives the full variable domain: EAGVTQFPSHSVIEKGQTVTLRCDPISGHDNLYWYRRVMGKEIKFLLHFVKESKQDESGMPNNRFLAERTGGTYSTLKVQPAELEDSGVYFCASSRGRRSSYNEQFFGPGTRLTVL.

This sequence joins TRBV5-1 and TRBJ1-1, with D possibly being TRBD1 (5 bases). Trimming stripped 0 bases from V and 5 bases from J, with 11 bases between. CDR3 length: 14 amino acids. In germline, CDR1 is SGHRS, CDR2 YFSETQ. The CDR3 here is CASSLDPGRTEAFF. The CDR3 DNA sequence: TGCGCCAGCAGCTTGGACCCAGGGAGGACTGAAGCTTTCTTT.

This clonotype was observed a few times. This rearrangement joins TRBV20-1 to TRBJ2-4; tentative D call: TRBD1 (8 bases). Per germline, CDR1 DFQATT and CDR2 SNEGSKA (reference sequence). V gave up 5 bases and J gave up 8 bases, with 19 bases separating them. This CDR3 is built from 14 residues. CDR3 sequence (DNA): TGCAGTGCTTTCCCTGGACAGGGAGGGGACATTCAGTACTTC. Protein product: CSAFPGQGGDIQYF.

This chain joins TRBV3-1 and TRBJ1-5; no definite D call. CDR1 is LGHDT, CDR2 YNNKEL, per germline (reference sequence). The CDR3 extends over 16 amino acids. The V end was cut by 1 base, the J end by 5 bases, with 15 bases between. CDR3 coding DNA: TGTGCCAGCAGCCAAGGGTCCCCAAACGTCGATCAGCCCCAGCATTTT. Encoded protein: CASSQGSPNVDQPQHF.

This sequence joins TRBV19 and TRBJ2-1; D is perhaps TRBD1 (7 bases). Trimming cost V 3 bases and J 2 bases, with 11 bases left between them. The CDR3 is made up of 15 amino acids. Germline assignment: CDR1 LNHDA and CDR2 SQIVND (reference sequence). This CDR3 is CASSIQGGAYNEQFF. CDR3 bases: TGTGCCAGTAGTATTCAGGGGGGCGCCTACAATGAGCAGTTCTTC.

Remarks on this clonotype: One end of the junction does not line up with germline, which may come from a read error. The chain links TRBV5-5 to TRBJ2-2, with TRBD1 matching over 8 bases. Germline V CDR1 and CDR2: SGHKS, YYEKEE (reference sequence). CDR3 length equals 15 residues. CDR3 in DNA: TGTGCCAGCAGCCTGACAGGGGAACCTACCGGAGAGCTGTTTTTT. Its protein is CASSLTGEPTGELFF.

This clonotype has a handful of counts. The chain recombines TRBV7-2 with TRBJ1-4; no definite D call. Germline-derived CDR1 and CDR2 are SGHTA and FQGNSA. The CDR3 is made up of 13 amino acids. The germline V and J ends were trimmed by 5 bases and 8 bases, with 12 bases remaining between them. The CDR3 sequence: CASSPFFGEKLFF. The CDR3 nucleotides are TGTGCCAGCAGCCCGTTTTTTGGGGAAAAACTGTTTTTT.